This TCR beta chain derives from a study of control samples from healthy donors and cancer patients. The length of the CDR3 is 14 residues. The ends lost 5 bases at V and 5 bases at J; junction bases unmatched: 6. The germline V gene has CDR1 SGHVS and CDR2 FNYEAQ. Sequenced by immunoSEQ multiplex PCR; TCRdb stores in-frame clones only, minus some. The sample lists approximately 89,000 clones, approximately 86% occurring once. The clonotype was recovered from a young man in good health. Sample: blood. The chain employs TRBV7-6 and TRBJ2-3, with 8 bases lining up with TRBD1. The CDR3 sequence: CASSLGTGGDTQYF. CDR3 sequence (DNA): TGTGCCAGCAGCCTAGGGACAGGAGGAGATACGCAGTATTTT.